These T cell receptor beta chains were read from a single sample in a study of T cell responses to AZD1222 COVID-19 vaccine. Sequenced by immunoSEQ multiplex PCR; TCRdb stores in-frame clones only, minus some. The sample shows 85,000 to 100,000 clones, 85% to 90% of them seen only once. Sequenced here: peripheral blood, sampled on day 0 of AZD1222 vaccination. The receptors shown here come from an adult in good health. Both conserved end residues are part of each CDR3. D genes are given only for firm matches. Clone size is shown for a subset of rows, as once, few, many or a class of expanded clone.

j_call | cdr3_length | v_call | d_call | clone_size | cdr3_nt | cdr3_aa
TRBJ1-2 | 14 | TRBV9 | - | - | TGTGCCAGCAGCGGAAGCCATTGGGCATCTGGCTACACCTTC | CASSGSHWASGYTF
TRBJ1-4 | 13 | TRBV7-9 | - | - | TGTGCCAGCAGCTTAGCCGGAAATGAAAAACTGTTTTTT | CASSLAGNEKLFF
TRBJ2-2 | 15 | TRBV6-5 | TRBD2 | - | TGTGCCAGCAGCGGAGCGGGGGGGCTAATCGGGGAGCTGTTTTTT | CASSGAGGLIGELFF
TRBJ1-1 | 16 | TRBV4-3 | - | - | TGCGCCAGCAGCCAAGTAGGGCTGGGGCCGGGGACTGAAGCTTTCTTT | CASSQVGLGPGTEAFF
TRBJ1-2 | 15 | TRBV3-1/TRBV3-2 | TRBD1 | - | TGTGCCAGCAGCCAACCGGGACAGGGGACTTATGGCTACACCTTC | CASSQPGQGTYGYTF
TRBJ1-2 | 14 | TRBV7-2 | - | - | TGTGCCAGCAGCTTAGTTGCGGGGGCCTATGGCTACACCTTC | CASSLVAGAYGYTF
TRBJ1-1 | 13 | TRBV3-1/TRBV3-2 | - | once | TGTGCCAGCAGCCCTGGGGGGGGGTTTGAAGCTTTCTTT | CASSPGGGFEAFF
TRBJ2-3 | 16 | TRBV7-6 | TRBD2 | - | TGTGCCTCGACCCGGGGGGGGCGCATTAGCACAGATACGCAGTATTTT | CASTRGGRISTDTQYF
TRBJ2-1 | 17 | TRBV4-1 | - | - | TGCGCCAGCAGCCAAGATCTGGGGGGGGCATTGTACAATGAGCAGTTCTTC | CASSQDLGGALYNEQFF
TRBJ1-2 | 12 | TRBV9 | - | once | TGTGCCAGCAGCGCCCAAGGAGATGGCTACACCTTC | CASSAQGDGYTF
TRBJ2-1 | 21 | TRBV10-3 | TRBD1 | - | TGTGCCATCAGTGATTCTAGGGGACAGGGGTCCGGACCCAGCTCCTACAATGAGCAGTTCTTC | CAISDSRGQGSGPSSYNEQFF
TRBJ2-2 | 16 | TRBV6-5 | - | - | TGTGCCAGCAGTTACTCCCCCGGGGGGACATCCGGGGAGCTGTTTTTT | CASSYSPGGTSGELFF
TRBJ1-5 | 16 | TRBV6-1 | - | - | TGTGCCAGCAGTGAAGGGGACGGGGAGGGTCATCAGCCCCAGCATTTT | CASSEGDGEGHQPQHF
TRBJ2-7 | 14 | TRBV9 | - | - | TGTGCCAGCAGCCCCCGTGGGGCCGGGGGCGAGCAGTACTTC | CASSPRGAGGEQYF
TRBJ1-6 | 14 | TRBV10-1 | - | - | TGCGCCAGCAGTGAACGGTGGGCGAATTCACCCCTCCACTTT | CASSERWANSPLHF
TRBJ1-5 | 14 | TRBV27 | - | once | TGTGCCAGCAGTTTATCGACCGGCAATCAGCCCCAGCATTTT | CASSLSTGNQPQHF
TRBJ2-2 | 11 | TRBV20-1 | - | once | TGCAGTGCTCAGGACAGCGGGGAGCTGTTTTTT | CSAQDSGELFF
TRBJ2-3 | 14 | TRBV6-4 | - | - | TGTGCCAGCAGCGGTTCTTCTGGCACAGATACGCAGTATTTT | CASSGSSGTDTQYF
TRBJ1-5 | 15 | TRBV29-1 | - | - | TGCAGCCCCCTTCTCGGGGGGATCGGCAATCAGCCCCAGCATTTT | CSPLLGGIGNQPQHF
TRBJ2-7 | 14 | TRBV6-6 | TRBD1 | - | TGTGCCAGCAGCGACAGGGGTTTCTCCTACGAGCAGTACTTC | CASSDRGFSYEQYF
TRBJ1-4 | 11 | TRBV28 | - | - | TGTGCCAGCACCCAGGCAGGGCGACTGTTTTTT | CASTQAGRLFF
TRBJ2-5 | 17 | TRBV5-6 | TRBD2 | - | TGTGCCAGCAGCTTGTCGGCGGGAGCTGCCAGATCAGAGACCCAGTACTTC | CASSLSAGAARSETQYF
TRBJ1-1 | 13 | TRBV19 | TRBD1 | - | TGTGCCAGCAGGACAGGCTACAAATCGGAAGCTTTCTTT | CASRTGYKSEAFF
TRBJ2-3 | 15 | TRBV7-2 | - | - | TGTGCCAGCAGCCAAGCTACGGGGGACACAGATACGCAGTATTTT | CASSQATGDTDTQYF
TRBJ2-1 | 15 | TRBV5-5 | TRBD2 | - | TGTGCCAGCAGCCGACTAGCGGCCCAATACAATGAGCAGTTCTTC | CASSRLAAQYNEQFF
TRBJ1-3 | 15 | TRBV10-2 | TRBD1 | once | TGCGCCAGCAGTGCCGGACAGGGATCTGGAAACACCATATATTTT | CASSAGQGSGNTIYF
TRBJ2-2 | 12 | TRBV14 | - | - | TGTGCCAGCAGCCAAGATTGGGGGGAGCTGTTTTTT | CASSQDWGELFF
TRBJ2-7 | 11 | TRBV5-4 | - | - | TGTGCCAGCAGCTCCCTGTACGAGCAGTACTTC | CASSSLYEQYF
TRBJ2-3 | 16 | TRBV5-6 | - | once | TGTGCCAGCAGCTTGGTAACTACCCGTCGGACAGATACGCAGTATTTT | CASSLVTTRRTDTQYF
TRBJ1-2 | 14 | TRBV28 | - | - | TGTGCCAGCACTCCCGAGGGGAAGGAAAATGGCTACACCTTC | CASTPEGKENGYTF
TRBJ1-2 | 12 | TRBV5-6 | - | - | TGTGCCAGCAGCTCCGGTCCCTATGGCTACACCTTC | CASSSGPYGYTF
TRBJ2-2 | 14 | TRBV9 | - | - | TGTGCCAGCTGTCCGGGGGCCCGGACCGGGGAGCTGTTTTTT | CASCPGARTGELFF
TRBJ2-1 | 14 | TRBV19 | - | - | TGTGCCAGTAGTAAAACAGGCTCCTACAATGAGCAGTTCTTC | CASSKTGSYNEQFF
TRBJ2-7 | 13 | TRBV9 | TRBD1 | - | TGTGCCAGCTCCCGGGACAGGGGCTACGAGCAGTACTTC | CASSRDRGYEQYF